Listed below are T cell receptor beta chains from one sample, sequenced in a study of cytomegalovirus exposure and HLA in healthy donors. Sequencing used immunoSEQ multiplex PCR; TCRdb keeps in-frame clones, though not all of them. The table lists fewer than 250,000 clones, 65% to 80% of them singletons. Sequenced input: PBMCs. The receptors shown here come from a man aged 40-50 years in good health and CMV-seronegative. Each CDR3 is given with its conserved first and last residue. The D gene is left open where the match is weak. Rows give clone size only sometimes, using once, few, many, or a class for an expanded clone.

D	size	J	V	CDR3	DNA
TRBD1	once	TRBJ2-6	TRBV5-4	CASSPGTVTSGANVLTF	TGTGCCAGCAGCCCCGGGACAGTGACCTCTGGGGCCAACGTCCTGACTTTC
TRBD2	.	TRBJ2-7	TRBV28	CASGLASYEQYF	TGTGCCAGCGGACTAGCATCCTACGAGCAGTACTTC
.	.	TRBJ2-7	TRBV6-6	CASSSPTRNSYEQYF	TGTGCCAGCAGTTCCCCGACAAGAAATAGCTACGAGCAGTACTTC
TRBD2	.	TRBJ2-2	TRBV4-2	CASSQQLAGRNTGELFF	TGTGCCAGCAGCCAACAACTAGCGGGGAGAAACACCGGGGAGCTGTTTTTT
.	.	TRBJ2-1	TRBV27	CASNRDGSSYNEQFF	TGTGCCAGCAATAGGGACGGGAGCTCCTACAATGAGCAGTTCTTC
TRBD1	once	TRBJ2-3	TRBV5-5	CASSLTFTGADTQYF	TGTGCCAGCAGCTTGACATTTACAGGGGCAGATACGCAGTATTTT
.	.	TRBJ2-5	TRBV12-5	CASGLGQGRQETQYF	TGTGCTAGTGGTCTAGGCCAGGGAAGGCAAGAGACCCAGTACTTC
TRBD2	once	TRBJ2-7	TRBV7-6	CASSGEGDEQYF	TGTGCCAGCAGCGGGGAGGGAGACGAGCAGTACTTC
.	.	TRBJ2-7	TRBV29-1	CSVMTGNSYEQYF	TGCAGCGTTATGACAGGAAACTCCTACGAGCAGTACTTC
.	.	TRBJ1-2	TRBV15	CATSPGGRPNYGYTF	TGTGCCACCAGTCCGGGAGGCAGACCTAACTATGGCTACACCTTC
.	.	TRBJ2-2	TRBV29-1	CSVGRRNTGELFF	TGCAGCGTAGGGAGACGAAACACCGGGGAGCTGTTTTTT
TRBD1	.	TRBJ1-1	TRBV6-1	CASSGDDRVNTEAFF	TGTGCCAGCAGTGGCGATGACAGGGTTAACACTGAAGCTTTCTTT
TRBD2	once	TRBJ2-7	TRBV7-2	CASRGLADYEQYF	TGTGCCAGCAGGGGACTAGCGGACTACGAGCAGTACTTC
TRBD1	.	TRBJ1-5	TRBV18	CASSPRQGGQPQHF	TGTGCCAGCTCACCTCGACAGGGCGGTCAGCCCCAGCATTTT
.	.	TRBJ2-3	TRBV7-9	CASSLGGQRLGTQYF	TGTGCCAGCAGCTTAGGCGGGCAAAGGTTAGGTACGCAGTATTTT
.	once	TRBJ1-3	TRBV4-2	CASSQGGVGNTIYF	TGTGCCAGCAGCCAAGGGGGGGTCGGAAACACCATATATTTT
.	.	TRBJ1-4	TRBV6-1	CASSRDRINEKLFF	TGTGCCAGCAGTCGCGACAGGATTAATGAAAAACTGTTTTTT
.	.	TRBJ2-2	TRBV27	CASRFSGANTGELFF	TGTGCCAGCAGGTTTAGCGGCGCGAACACCGGGGAGCTGTTTTTT
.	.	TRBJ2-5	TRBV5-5	CASSPLGTPRETQYF	TGTGCCAGCAGCCCCCTGGGGACTCCTCGGGAGACCCAGTACTTC
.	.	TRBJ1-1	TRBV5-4	CASHGAPEGTEAFF	TGTGCCAGCCATGGCGCGCCCGAGGGCACTGAAGCTTTCTTT
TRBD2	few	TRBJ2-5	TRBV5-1	CASSPRTSGGAETQYF	TGCGCCAGCAGCCCACGGACTAGCGGGGGGGCGGAGACCCAGTACTTC
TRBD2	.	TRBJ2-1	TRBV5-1	CASSGGTSTYNEQFF	TGCGCCAGCAGCGGAGGGACTAGTACCTACAATGAGCAGTTCTTC
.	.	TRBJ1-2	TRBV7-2	CASSFRESYGYTF	TGTGCCAGCAGCTTTAGGGAGTCCTATGGCTACACCTTC
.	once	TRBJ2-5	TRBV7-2	CATKQGVGETQYF	TGTGCCACTAAACAGGGAGTTGGAGAGACCCAGTACTTC
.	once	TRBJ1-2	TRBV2	CASSDSRAGYGYTF	TGTGCCAGCAGTGACTCCAGGGCTGGGTATGGCTACACCTTC
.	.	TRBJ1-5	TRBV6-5	CASSYAGHSNQPQHF	TGTGCCAGCAGTTACGCTGGACATAGCAATCAGCCCCAGCATTTT
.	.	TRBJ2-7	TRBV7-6	CASSLGGQLSYEQYF	TGTGCCAGCAGCTTAGGAGGACAGTTATCCTACGAGCAGTACTTC
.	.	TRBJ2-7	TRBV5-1	CASSSGLSLAYEQYF	TGCGCCAGCAGCTCAGGACTCTCCCTAGCCTACGAGCAGTACTTC
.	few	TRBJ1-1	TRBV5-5	CASSFSGGGGTEAFF	TGTGCCAGCAGCTTTTCGGGGGGCGGTGGCACTGAAGCTTTCTTT
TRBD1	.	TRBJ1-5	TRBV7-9	CASSDTGGPYSNQPQHF	TGTGCCAGCAGCGATACAGGGGGCCCTTATAGCAATCAGCCCCAGCATTTT
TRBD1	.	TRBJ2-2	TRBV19	CASSIVSRTGVLFF	TGTGCCAGTAGTATAGTCAGTAGGACAGGGGTGCTGTTTTTT
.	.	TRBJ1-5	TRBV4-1	CASSQEMTGPYQPQHF	TGCGCCAGCAGCCAAGAAATGACAGGCCCGTATCAGCCCCAGCATTTT
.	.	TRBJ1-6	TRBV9	CASSGGGRGSGNSPLHF	TGTGCCAGCAGCGGAGGGGGACGCGGGTCGGGGAATTCACCCCTCCACTTT
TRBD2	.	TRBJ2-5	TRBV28	CASSGLAETQYF	TGTGCCAGCAGTGGACTAGCAGAGACCCAGTACTTC
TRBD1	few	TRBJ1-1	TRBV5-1	CASSIRQGEINTEAFF	TGCGCCAGCAGCATTAGACAGGGAGAGATTAACACTGAAGCTTTCTTT
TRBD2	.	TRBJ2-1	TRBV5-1	CASNGLAGKNEQFF	TGCGCCAGCAACGGACTAGCGGGGAAGAATGAGCAGTTCTTC